A single sample is the source of the 21 T cell receptor beta chains below, sequenced in a study of Tregs in tolerant kidney transplant recipients. Sequencing used immunoSEQ multiplex PCR; TCRdb keeps in-frame clones, though not all of them. This table has approximately 75,000 clones, approximately 90% appearing once. Specimen: Tregs from blood, collected before the transplant. These receptors originate from a human donor who received a combined kidney and bone marrow transplant.

The chain carries TRBV28 and TRBJ2-7, with a weak D call TRBD1 (6 bases). V dropped 3 bases and J dropped 6 bases, with 15 bases sitting between them. The CDR3 has 14 amino acids. Per germline, CDR1 MDHEN and CDR2 SYDVKM. The chain's CDR3 is CASSFAYRVPEQYF. The CDR3 DNA is TGTGCCAGCAGTTTCGCGTACAGGGTCCCCGAGCAGTACTTC.

J is TRBJ2-1 and V is TRBV7-6, with 9 nucleotides matching TRBD2. Germline V gives CDR1 SGHVS, CDR2 FNYEAQ. The CDR3 is 16 residues long. V trimming: 4 bases; J trimming: 3 bases; junction bases outside the gene matches: 7. CDR3 bases: TGTGCCAGCAGCTCGTTAGCGGGAGTGCTCTACAATGAGCAGTTCTTC. Translated: CASSSLAGVLYNEQFF.

The chain is built from TRBV4-1 and TRBJ2-2; 8 bases line up with TRBD2. CDR3 length: 17 residues. Germline CDR1 reads MGHRA; CDR2 reads YSYEKL. V was clipped by 1 base and J by 2 bases; unmatched bases: 6. CDR3 protein: CASSQGPSGFNTGELFF. The CDR3 nucleotides are TGCGCCAGCAGCCAAGGCCCTAGCGGGTTTAACACCGGGGAGCTGTTTTTT.

The chain carries TRBV4-1 and TRBJ2-1, with no clear D. Germline CDR1 and CDR2: MGHRA and YSYEKL. CDR3 length: 15 amino acids. V was pared by 9 bases and J by 9 bases, with 24 bases between. The CDR3 DNA sequence: TGCGCCAGTACGAATTCCCGAATGGGTGCAAGTGAGCAGTTCTTC. As protein: CASTNSRMGASEQFF.

The V call is TRBV15, the J call TRBJ1-5; the D is unclear. Germline values: CDR1 LNHNV, CDR2 YYDKDF (reference sequence). The germline V and J ends were trimmed by 1 base and 4 bases, with 11 bases remaining between them. There are 15 residues in the CDR3. CDR3 in DNA: TGTGCCACCAGCAGAGGACTTTCGGGGAATCAGCCCCAGCATTTT. This gives the protein CATSRGLSGNQPQHF.

V and J are TRBV11-2 and TRBJ2-2, with 11 bases aligning to TRBD2. CDR1 SGHAT and CDR2 FQNNGV come from the germline V gene. V gave up 5 bases and J gave up 6 bases; unmatched junction bases: 8. The CDR3 loop spans 16 amino acids. The CDR3 DNA reads TGTGCCAGCAGCCTCGGGCTAGCGGGAGGTCCCGGGGAGCTGTTTTTT. This sequence encodes CASSLGLAGGPGELFF.

The chain employs TRBV7-8 and TRBJ1-1; TRBD1 agrees at 8 bases. J gave up 2 bases and V 4 bases, and 6 bases lay outside the gene matches. Germline loops: CDR1 SGHVS, CDR2 FQNEAQ. This CDR3 comprises 15 residues. The CDR3 protein is CASSSRQGFNTEAFF. The CDR3 DNA sequence: TGTGCCAGCAGCTCGAGACAGGGGTTCAACACTGAAGCTTTCTTT.

This chain uses TRBV10-3 with TRBJ2-1; D not certain. CDR3 size: 16 residues. V gave up 4 bases and J gave up 0 bases, with 13 bases separating them. CDR1 is ENHRY, CDR2 SYGVKD, per germline. The CDR3 here is CAISVTDLSSYNEQFF. In nucleotides, the CDR3 is TGTGCCATCAGTGTAACTGACTTGAGCTCCTACAATGAGCAGTTCTTC.

This clone occurred once. This sequence joins TRBV5-1 and TRBJ1-6; 7 nucleotides agree with TRBD1. The germline V gene encodes CDR1 SGHRS and CDR2 YFSETQ. Trimming removed 0 bases from V and 0 bases from J; junction bases left unmatched: 0. The CDR3 is 16 amino acids. The CDR3 loop is CASSLGDSSYNSPLHF. In nucleotides, the CDR3 is TGCGCCAGCAGCTTGGGGGACAGCTCCTATAATTCACCCCTCCACTTT.

The chain is built from TRBV30 and TRBJ2-3, with a possible D match to TRBD2 (5 bases). The germline gives CDR1 GTSNPN, CDR2 SVGIG (reference sequence). Trimming removed 8 bases from V and 4 bases from J, with 10 bases in between. The CDR3 covers 11 residues. The CDR3 bases are TGTGCCCGGGGTTATTCAGATACGCAGTATTTT. Amino acid sequence: CARGYSDTQYF.

The rearrangement uses TRBV28 and TRBJ2-1; D may be TRBD1 (5 bases). V gave up 3 bases and J gave up 3 bases, with 18 bases separating them. This CDR3 comprises 17 residues. CDR1 is MDHEN and CDR2 is SYDVKM in the germline V gene. For the CDR3, the DNA is TGTGCCAGCAGTTTGTCCACAGGTAGTGGGGTCTACAATGAGCAGTTCTTC. This encodes CASSLSTGSGVYNEQFF.

V gene TRBV6-5 combines with J gene TRBJ2-7; D is undetermined. There are 16 residues in the CDR3. Trimming left V 2 bases short and J 1 base short, with 15 bases between. The germline CDR1 and CDR2 sequences are MNHEY and SVGAGI. CDR3 in DNA: TGTGCCAGCAGTTACCCGGTGCTCACCGTTTCCTACGAGCAGTACTTC. Translated: CASSYPVLTVSYEQYF.

This chain joins TRBV19 and TRBJ2-1, with 8 nucleotides matching TRBD1. The CDR3 sequence is 16 residues long. Germline CDR1 is LNHDA and CDR2 is SQIVND (reference sequence). V lost 6 bases, J lost 4 bases, and 11 bases stayed unmatched. The CDR3 reads CASSLQGGQGYNEQFF. CDR3 DNA sequence: TGTGCCAGTAGCCTCCAGGGAGGACAGGGATACAATGAGCAGTTCTTC. Full variable domain (missing parts from reference TRBV19 and TRBJ2-1): DGGITQSPKYLFRKEGQNVTLSCEQNLNHDAMYWYRQDPGQGLRLIYYSQIVNDFQKGDIAEGYSVSREKKESFPLTVTSAQKNPTAFYLCASSLQGGQGYNEQFFGPGTRLTVL.

Regarding this clone: This specimen includes other DNA sequences encoding the same CDR3. The gene calls are TRBV7-2 and TRBJ2-7; TRBD2 matches 9 bases. The CDR3 loop spans 15 amino acids. Losses at the gene ends were 2 bases for V and 1 base for J; bases not matched to a gene: 3. CDR1 is SGHTA, CDR2 FQGNSA, per germline. The chain's CDR3 is CASSLLAGGSYEQYF. The CDR3 coding sequence is TGTGCCAGCAGCTTACTCGCGGGGGGGTCCTACGAGCAGTACTTC.

This chain joins TRBV27 and TRBJ1-6; TRBD1 aligns across 8 bases. With 5 bases clipped from V and 7 bases from J, the junction kept 4 bases outside the gene matches. Germline lookup yields CDR1 MNHEY and CDR2 SMNVEV (reference sequence). The CDR3 contains 14 residues. The CDR3 spells CASSLDRGNSPLHF. CDR3 DNA: TGTGCCAGCAGTCTTGACAGGGGCAATTCACCCCTCCACTTT.

The chain combines TRBV10-3 with TRBJ1-1; tentative D call: TRBD1 (6 bases). This CDR3 comprises 15 residues. Germline V gene sequence: CDR1 ENHRY, CDR2 SYGVKD. V lost 7 bases to trimming and J lost 2 bases, with 17 bases between them. The CDR3 sequence: CAINNPGHTNTEAFF. The CDR3 DNA sequence: TGTGCCATCAATAACCCGGGACACACCAACACTGAAGCTTTCTTT.

The chain joins TRBV15 to TRBJ1-5; 11 nucleotides agree with TRBD1. V trimming: 1 base; J trimming: 5 bases; junction bases outside the gene matches: 4. CDR3 size: 16 residues. The germline gives CDR1 LNHNV, CDR2 YYDKDF (reference sequence). CDR3 nucleotide sequence: TGTGCCACCAGCAGAGGGGGACAGGGGGTCGATCAGCCCCAGCATTTT. Translating it yields CATSRGGQGVDQPQHF.

The chain has TRBV25-1 and TRBJ1-1, with a tentative D call TRBD1 (6 bases). Trimming removed 4 bases from V and 0 bases from J, with 18 bases in between. CDR3 length: 17 residues. Per the germline V gene, CDR1 is MGHDK and CDR2 is SYGVNS. CDR3 nucleotide sequence: TGTGCCAGCAGTGCTTCGAAGACAGGAAGCATGAACACTGAAGCTTTCTTT. This gives the protein CASSASKTGSMNTEAFF.

The rearrangement uses TRBV6-5 and TRBJ2-3, with 9 bases matching TRBD2. The CDR3 has 16 residues. Germline V gives CDR1 MNHEY, CDR2 SVGAGI. V gave up 0 bases and J gave up 5 bases; unmatched junction bases: 6. The DNA of the CDR3 is TGTGCCAGCAGTTACTCCCCACTAGCGGGTAAAGATACGCAGTATTTT. It encodes CASSYSPLAGKDTQYF.

This chain links TRBV7-2 with TRBJ2-3; 11 bases fit TRBD2. The CDR3 covers 17 residues. After removal of 5 bases from V and 4 bases from J, the junction contained 11 bases not matched to a gene. Looked up from germline, CDR1 is SGHTA and CDR2 is FQGNSA. CDR3 in amino acids: CASSQPLAGGMADTQYF. CDR3 in DNA: TGTGCCAGCAGCCAACCCCTAGCGGGAGGTATGGCAGATACGCAGTATTTT.

This chain links TRBV18 with TRBJ2-7, with 7 bases that match TRBD1. Germline lookup yields CDR1 KGHSH and CDR2 LQKENI. The ends lost 3 bases at V and 2 bases at J; junction bases unmatched: 4. CDR3 length: 14 amino acids. Written as DNA, the CDR3 is TGTGCCAGCTCACCCACAGGGGTCCCCTACGAGCAGTACTTC. This translates into CASSPTGVPYEQYF.